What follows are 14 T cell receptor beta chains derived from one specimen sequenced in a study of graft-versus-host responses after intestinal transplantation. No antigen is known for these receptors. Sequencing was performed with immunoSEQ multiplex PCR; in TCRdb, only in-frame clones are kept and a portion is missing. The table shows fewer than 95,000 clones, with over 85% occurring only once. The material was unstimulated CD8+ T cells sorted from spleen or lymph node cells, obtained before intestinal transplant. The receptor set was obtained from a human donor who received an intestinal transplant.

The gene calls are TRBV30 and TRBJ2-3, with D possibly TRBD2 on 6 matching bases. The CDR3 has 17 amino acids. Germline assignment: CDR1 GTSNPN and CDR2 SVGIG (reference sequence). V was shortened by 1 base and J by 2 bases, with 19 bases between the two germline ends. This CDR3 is CAWSDPPTRPNTDTQYF. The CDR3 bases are TGTGCCTGGAGTGATCCCCCGACTAGACCCAACACAGATACGCAGTATTTT.

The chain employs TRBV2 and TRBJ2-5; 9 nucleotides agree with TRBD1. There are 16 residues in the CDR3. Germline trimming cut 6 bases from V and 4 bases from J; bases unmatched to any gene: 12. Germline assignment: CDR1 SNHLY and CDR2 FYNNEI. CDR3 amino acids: CASRRTGDGSVETQYF. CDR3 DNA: TGTGCCAGCAGGAGGACAGGGGATGGGTCCGTAGAGACCCAGTACTTC.

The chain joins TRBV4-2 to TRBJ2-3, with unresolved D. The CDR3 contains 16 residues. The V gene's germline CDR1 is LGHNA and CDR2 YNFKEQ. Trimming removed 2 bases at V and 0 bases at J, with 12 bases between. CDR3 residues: CASSQLFTPSTDTQYF. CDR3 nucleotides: TGTGCCAGCAGCCAACTATTTACCCCCAGCACAGATACGCAGTATTTT.

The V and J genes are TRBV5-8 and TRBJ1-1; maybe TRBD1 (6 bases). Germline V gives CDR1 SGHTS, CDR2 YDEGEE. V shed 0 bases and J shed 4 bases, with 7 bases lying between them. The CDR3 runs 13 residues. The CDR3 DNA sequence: TGTGCCAGCAGCTTGGTGGGGGCCACTGAAGCTTTCTTT. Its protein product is CASSLVGATEAFF.

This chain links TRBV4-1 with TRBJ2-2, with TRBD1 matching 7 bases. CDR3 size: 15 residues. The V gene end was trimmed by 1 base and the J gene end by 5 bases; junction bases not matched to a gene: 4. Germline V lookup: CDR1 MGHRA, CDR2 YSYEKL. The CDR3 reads CASSQGQGRTGELFF. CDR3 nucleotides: TGCGCCAGCAGCCAAGGACAGGGAAGGACCGGGGAGCTGTTTTTT.

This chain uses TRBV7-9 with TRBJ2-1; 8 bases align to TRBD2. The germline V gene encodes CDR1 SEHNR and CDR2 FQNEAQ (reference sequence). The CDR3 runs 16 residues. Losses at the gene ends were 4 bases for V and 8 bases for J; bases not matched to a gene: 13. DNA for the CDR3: TGTGCCAGCAGCTCAATCCTAGCGGGTCCCGGGGATGAGCAGTTCTTC. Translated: CASSSILAGPGDEQFF.

Here the CDR3 reads CASSSGLALSSYEQYF. CDR3 bases: TGCGCCAGCAGCAGTGGACTAGCGCTCTCCTCCTACGAGCAGTACTTC. The chain joins TRBV5-1 to TRBJ2-7, with 9 positions matching TRBD2. With 4 bases clipped from V and 0 bases from J, the junction kept 8 bases outside the gene matches. CDR3 length: 16 residues. Per germline, CDR1 SGHRS and CDR2 YFSETQ.

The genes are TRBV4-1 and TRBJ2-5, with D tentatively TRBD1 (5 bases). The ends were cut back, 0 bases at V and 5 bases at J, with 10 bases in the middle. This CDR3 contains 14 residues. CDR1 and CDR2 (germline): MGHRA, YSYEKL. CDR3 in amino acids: CASSQDRAPETQYF. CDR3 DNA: TGCGCCAGCAGCCAAGACAGGGCCCCCGAGACCCAGTACTTC.

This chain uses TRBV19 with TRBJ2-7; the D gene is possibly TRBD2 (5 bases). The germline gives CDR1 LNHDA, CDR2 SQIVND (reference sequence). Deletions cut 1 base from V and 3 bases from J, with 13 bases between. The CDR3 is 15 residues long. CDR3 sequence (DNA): TGTGCCAGTAGTATAGGAAGCGGATACTTCTACGAGCAGTACTTC. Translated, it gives CASSIGSGYFYEQYF.

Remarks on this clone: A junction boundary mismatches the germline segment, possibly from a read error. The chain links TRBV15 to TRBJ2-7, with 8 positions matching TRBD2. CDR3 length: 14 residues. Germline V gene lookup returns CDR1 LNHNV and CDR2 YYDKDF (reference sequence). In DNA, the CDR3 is TGTGCCACCAGCAGAGGTCCGGGACTAGAGAGCGAGCACTTC. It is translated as CATSRGPGLESEHF. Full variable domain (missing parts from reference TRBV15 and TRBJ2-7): DAMVIQNPRYQVTQFGKPVTLSCSQTLNHNVMYWYQQKSSQAPKLLFHYYDKDFNNEADTPDNFQSRRPNTSFCFLDIRSPGLGDTAMYLCATSRGPGLESEHFGPGTRLTVT.

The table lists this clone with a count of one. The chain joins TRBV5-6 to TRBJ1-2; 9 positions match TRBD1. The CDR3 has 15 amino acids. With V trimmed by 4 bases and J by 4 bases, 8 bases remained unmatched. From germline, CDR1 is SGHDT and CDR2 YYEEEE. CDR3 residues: CASSLVGQGFYGYTF. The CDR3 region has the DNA TGTGCCAGCAGCCTTGTAGGACAGGGGTTCTATGGCTACACCTTC.

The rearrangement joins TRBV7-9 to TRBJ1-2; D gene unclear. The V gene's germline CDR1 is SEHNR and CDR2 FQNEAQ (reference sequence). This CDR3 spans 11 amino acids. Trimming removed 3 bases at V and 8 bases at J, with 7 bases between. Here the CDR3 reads CASSFEAGYTF. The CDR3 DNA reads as TGTGCCAGCAGCTTCGAGGCGGGCTACACCTTC.

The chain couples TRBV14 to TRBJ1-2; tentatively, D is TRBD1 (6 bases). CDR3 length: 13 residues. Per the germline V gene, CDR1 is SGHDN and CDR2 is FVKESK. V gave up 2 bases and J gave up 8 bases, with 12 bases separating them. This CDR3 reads CASSQTGKGGYTF. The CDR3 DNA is TGTGCCAGCAGCCAAACAGGGAAAGGGGGCTACACCTTC. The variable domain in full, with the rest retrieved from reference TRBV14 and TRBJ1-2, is EAGVTQFPSHSVIEKGQTVTLRCDPISGHDNLYWYRRVMGKEIKFLLHFVKESKQDESGMPNNRFLAERTGGTYSTLKVQPAELEDSGVYFCASSQTGKGGYTFGSGTRLTVV.

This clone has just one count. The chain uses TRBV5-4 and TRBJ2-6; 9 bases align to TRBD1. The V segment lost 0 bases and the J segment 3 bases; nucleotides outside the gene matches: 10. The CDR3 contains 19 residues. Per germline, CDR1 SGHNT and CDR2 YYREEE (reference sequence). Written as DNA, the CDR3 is TGTGCCAGCAGCTTGGCAGTTGGGACAGGGAGGTTTGGGGCCAACGTCCTGACTTTC. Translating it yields CASSLAVGTGRFGANVLTF.